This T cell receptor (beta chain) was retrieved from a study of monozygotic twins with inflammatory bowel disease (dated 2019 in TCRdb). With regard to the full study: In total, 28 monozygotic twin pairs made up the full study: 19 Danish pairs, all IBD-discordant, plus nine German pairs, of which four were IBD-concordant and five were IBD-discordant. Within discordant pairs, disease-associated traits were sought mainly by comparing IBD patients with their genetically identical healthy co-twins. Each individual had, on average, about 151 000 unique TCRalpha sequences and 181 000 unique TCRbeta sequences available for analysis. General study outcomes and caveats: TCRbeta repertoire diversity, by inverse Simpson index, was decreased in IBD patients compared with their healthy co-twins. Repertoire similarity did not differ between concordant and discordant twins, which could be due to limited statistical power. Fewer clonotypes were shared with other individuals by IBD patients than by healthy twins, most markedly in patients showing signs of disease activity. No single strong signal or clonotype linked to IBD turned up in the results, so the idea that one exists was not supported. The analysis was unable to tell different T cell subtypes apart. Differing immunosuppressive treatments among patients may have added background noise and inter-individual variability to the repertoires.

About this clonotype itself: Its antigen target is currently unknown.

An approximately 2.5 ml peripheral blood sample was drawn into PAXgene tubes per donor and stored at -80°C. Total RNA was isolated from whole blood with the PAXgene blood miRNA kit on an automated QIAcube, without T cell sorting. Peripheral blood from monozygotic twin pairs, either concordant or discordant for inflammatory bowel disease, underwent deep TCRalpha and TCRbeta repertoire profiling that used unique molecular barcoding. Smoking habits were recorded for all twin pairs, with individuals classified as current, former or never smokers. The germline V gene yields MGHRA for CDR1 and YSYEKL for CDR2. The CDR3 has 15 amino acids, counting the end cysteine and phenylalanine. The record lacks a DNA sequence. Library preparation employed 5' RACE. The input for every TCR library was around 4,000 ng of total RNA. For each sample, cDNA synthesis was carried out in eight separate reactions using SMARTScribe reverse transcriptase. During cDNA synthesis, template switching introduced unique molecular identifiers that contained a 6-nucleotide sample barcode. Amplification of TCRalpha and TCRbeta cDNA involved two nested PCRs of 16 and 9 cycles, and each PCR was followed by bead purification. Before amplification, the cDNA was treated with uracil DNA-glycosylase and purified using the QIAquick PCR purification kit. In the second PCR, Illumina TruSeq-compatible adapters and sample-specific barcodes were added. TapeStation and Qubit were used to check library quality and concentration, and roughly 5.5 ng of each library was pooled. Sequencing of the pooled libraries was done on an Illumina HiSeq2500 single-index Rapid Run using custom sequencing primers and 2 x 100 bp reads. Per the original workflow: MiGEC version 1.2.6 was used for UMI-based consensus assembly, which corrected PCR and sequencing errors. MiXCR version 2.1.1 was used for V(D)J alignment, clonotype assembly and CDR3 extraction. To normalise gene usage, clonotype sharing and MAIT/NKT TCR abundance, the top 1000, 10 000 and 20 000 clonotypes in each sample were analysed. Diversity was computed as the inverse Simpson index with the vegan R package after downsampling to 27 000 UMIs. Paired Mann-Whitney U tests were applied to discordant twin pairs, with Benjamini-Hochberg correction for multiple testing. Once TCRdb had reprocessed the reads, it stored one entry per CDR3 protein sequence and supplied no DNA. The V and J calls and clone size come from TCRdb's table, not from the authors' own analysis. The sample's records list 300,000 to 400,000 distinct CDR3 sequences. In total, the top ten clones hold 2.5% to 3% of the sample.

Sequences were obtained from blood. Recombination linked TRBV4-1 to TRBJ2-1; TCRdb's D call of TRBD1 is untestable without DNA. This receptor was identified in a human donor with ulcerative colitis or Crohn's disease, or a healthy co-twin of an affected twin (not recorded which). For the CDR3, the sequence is CASSHGQGARNEQFF.